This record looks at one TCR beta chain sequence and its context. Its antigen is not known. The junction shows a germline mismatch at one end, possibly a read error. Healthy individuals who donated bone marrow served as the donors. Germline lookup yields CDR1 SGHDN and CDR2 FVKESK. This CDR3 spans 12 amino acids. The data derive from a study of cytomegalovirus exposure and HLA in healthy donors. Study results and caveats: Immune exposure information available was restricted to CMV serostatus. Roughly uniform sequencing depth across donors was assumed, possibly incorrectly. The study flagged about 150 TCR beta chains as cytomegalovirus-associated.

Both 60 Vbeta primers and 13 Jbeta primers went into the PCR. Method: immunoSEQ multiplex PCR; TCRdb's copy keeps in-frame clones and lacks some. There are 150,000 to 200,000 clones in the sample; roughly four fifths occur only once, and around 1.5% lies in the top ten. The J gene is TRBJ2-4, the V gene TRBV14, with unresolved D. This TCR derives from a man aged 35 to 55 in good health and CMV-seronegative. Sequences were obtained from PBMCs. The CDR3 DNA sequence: TGTGCCAGCAGCCAAGTGGAAAACAGTCAGTACTTC. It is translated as CASSQVENSQYF.